This TCR beta chain was recovered during a study of shared clonotypes between healthy human individuals. Overall study findings and caveats: An effect of sequencing depth on clonotype sharing among donors was expected. Exclusively blood specimens were collected; tissue repertoires likely differ. Between a handful of donors, naive CD4 clonotypes were shared at a level of around 4.9%.

With regard to this clone: Its antigen is currently unknown.

Germline V CDR1 and CDR2: MNHEY, SMNVEV (reference sequence). This CDR3 has 18 amino acids. Trimming left V 5 bases short and J 5 bases short, with 27 bases between. Using immunoSEQ multiplex PCR, the repertoire was profiled, and TCRdb retains in-frame clones only, with some absent. The data hold about 2.3 million clones, with 85% to 95% observed a single time. The clonotype was recovered from a young man in good health. Some clones in this sample may be carry-over from other donors' samples. Sequenced material: naive CD4+ T cells from PBMCs. The sample's subset: CD45RA+ positively selected. The chain links TRBV27 to TRBJ1-1; TRBD1 is a possible D gene (5 bases). The CDR3 here is CASSLIGIVTAGKTEAFF. CDR3 in DNA: TGTGCCAGCAGTCTTATCGGTATCGTAACGGCAGGGAAGACTGAAGCTTTCTTT.